This T cell receptor beta chain originates from a study of cytomegalovirus exposure and HLA in healthy donors. Turning to this clone: The antigen is not known.

Using immunoSEQ multiplex PCR, the repertoire was profiled, and TCRdb retains in-frame clones only, with some absent. The table shows under 300,000 clones, with 75% to 90% occurring only once. The CDR3 is made up of 13 amino acids. Germline lookup yields CDR1 SQVTM and CDR2 ANQGSEA. Trimming pared 3 bases from V and 4 bases from J, leaving 12 bases between. Overall study findings and caveats: For cytomegalovirus status, the classifier reportedly gave diagnoses with high specificity and sensitivity.

This TCR came from a woman in her 30s in good health and CMV-seropositive. The chain uses TRBV29-1 and TRBJ1-2, with D tentatively TRBD1 (6 bases). Sequencing used PBMCs. The CDR3 DNA is TGCAGCGTTGATAAGGGGGATAGCTATGGCTACACCTTC. It encodes CSVDKGDSYGYTF. Using reference TRBV29-1 and TRBJ1-2 for the parts outside the CDR3, the full variable domain is SAVISQKPSRDICQRGTSLTIQCQVDSQVTMMFWYRQQPGQSLTLIATANQGSEATYESGFVIDKFPISRPNLTFSTLTVSNMSPEDSSIYLCSVDKGDSYGYTFGSGTRLTVV.